This passage covers 14 T cell receptor beta chains from one sample sequenced in a study of T cell responses to AZD1222 COVID-19 vaccine. Profiling relied on immunoSEQ multiplex PCR, and the TCRdb table lists in-frame clones only, not all of them. The sample gives tens of thousands of clones, approximately 91% of which show up once; approximately 6.3% is in the top ten. The input for sequencing was peripheral blood, taken on day 0 of AZD1222 vaccination. The receptor source for this set is an adult in good health.

The gene calls are TRBV29-1 and TRBJ2-7, with D maybe TRBD2 (5 bases). Germline V gives CDR1 SQVTM, CDR2 ANQGSEA. V was clipped by 6 bases and J by 5 bases, with 8 bases between them. There are 10 residues in the CDR3. The CDR3, as DNA: TGCAGCGTGTGGGAGAACGAGCAGTACTTC. Residues: CSVWENEQYF.

The J gene is TRBJ2-1, the V gene TRBV19, with D possibly being TRBD1 or TRBD2 (5 bases each). V was clipped by 4 bases and J by 5 bases, with 15 bases between them. CDR1 and CDR2 from the germline V gene are LNHDA and SQIVND (reference sequence). The CDR3 contains 15 residues. CDR3 amino acids: CASSSFGGVHNEQFF. In DNA form, the CDR3 reads TGTGCCAGTAGTAGTTTTGGGGGAGTGCACAATGAGCAGTTCTTC.

The V call is TRBV6-5, the J call TRBJ1-4; unclear D gene. The V gene lost 4 bases and the J gene lost 7 bases, with 4 bases spanning the gap. This CDR3 spans 11 amino acids. The germline gives CDR1 MNHEY, CDR2 SVGAGI. CDR3 loop: CASSLGEKLFF. The CDR3 DNA reads TGTGCCAGCAGTTTGGGTGAAAAACTGTTTTTT.

The gene calls are TRBV14 and TRBJ2-5, with 12 bases lining up with TRBD2. The CDR3 covers 17 residues. Germline V lookup: CDR1 SGHDN, CDR2 FVKESK. With V trimmed by 3 bases and J by 1 base, 6 bases remained unmatched. Here the CDR3 DNA reads TGTGCCAGCAGCCACCCGGGACTAGCGGGCCCCCAAGAGACCCAGTACTTC. Its protein is CASSHPGLAGPQETQYF. The whole variable domain, remainder taken from reference TRBV14 and TRBJ2-5, is EAGVTQFPSHSVIEKGQTVTLRCDPISGHDNLYWYRRVMGKEIKFLLHFVKESKQDESGMPNNRFLAERTGGTYSTLKVQPAELEDSGVYFCASSHPGLAGPQETQYFGPGTRLLVL.

The chain combines TRBV18 with TRBJ1-2; 9 bases are shared with TRBD1. The CDR3 is made up of 15 amino acids. V lost 0 bases to trimming and J lost 5 bases; unmatched junction nucleotides: 4. Germline lookup yields CDR1 KGHSH and CDR2 LQKENI. As DNA, the CDR3 is TGTGCCAGCTCACCACCGGACAGGGGCCCATATGGCTACACCTTC. Amino acid sequence: CASSPPDRGPYGYTF.

The rearrangement joins TRBV5-4 to TRBJ2-7; 8 bases fit TRBD1. The length of the CDR3 is 17 residues. Germline trimming cut 4 bases from V and 4 bases from J; bases unmatched to any gene: 16. Germline values: CDR1 SGHNT, CDR2 YYREEE (reference sequence). CDR3 in amino acids: CASSLPVGQGAFYEQYF. The CDR3 bases are TGTGCCAGCAGCCTCCCGGTGGGGCAGGGGGCGTTTTACGAGCAGTACTTC.

The V gene is TRBV6-2 or TRBV6-3, the J gene TRBJ1-4, with 9 bases matching TRBD1. The CDR3 contains 14 residues. Per germline, CDR1 MNHEY and CDR2 SVGEGT. J lost 5 bases, V lost 5 bases, and 3 bases had no gene match. The CDR3 DNA reads TGTGCCAGCAGTACCGGGACAGGGAATGAAAAACTGTTTTTT. Protein product: CASSTGTGNEKLFF.

The CDR3 region has the DNA TGTGCCAGCTGGGGGACGTATACGGAAGCTTTCTTT. It is translated as CASWGTYTEAFF. The chain is built from TRBV28 and TRBJ1-1; D is possibly TRBD1 (5 bases). Germline V lookup: CDR1 MDHEN, CDR2 SYDVKM. The CDR3 length is 12 residues. V was clipped by 8 bases and J by 8 bases, with 15 bases between them.

The J gene is TRBJ1-4, the V gene TRBV7-8; D possibly corresponds to TRBD1 (5 bases). CDR3 size: 15 residues. Trimming took 1 base from V and 4 from J, leaving 10 bases between them. The germline gives CDR1 SGHVS, CDR2 FQNEAQ. CDR3 sequence reads: CASSLDLGDNEKLFF. The CDR3 DNA follows: TGTGCCAGCAGCTTAGATCTGGGGGATAATGAAAAACTGTTTTTT. Supplemented by reference TRBV7-8 and TRBJ1-4, the full variable domain reads GAGVSQSPRYKVAKRGQDVALRCDPISGHVSLFWYQQALGQGPEFLTYFQNEAQLDKSGLPSDRFFAERPEGSVSTLKIQRTQQEDSAVYLCASSLDLGDNEKLFFGSGTQLSVL.

The gene calls are TRBV27 and TRBJ2-7; perhaps TRBD2 as D (7 bases). There are 14 residues in the CDR3. The V end lost 6 bases, the J end lost 2 bases, and 14 bases lay between the germline ends. CDR1 and CDR2 (germline): MNHEY, SMNVEV (reference sequence). The CDR3 protein is CASRIRGGAYEQYF. The CDR3, as DNA: TGTGCCAGCAGGATAAGGGGGGGAGCCTACGAGCAGTACTTC.

CDR3 sequence reads: CASSSREVTYEQYF. In nucleotides, the CDR3 is TGTGCCAGTAGTTCTCGGGAGGTAACCTACGAGCAGTACTTC. The chain joins TRBV19 to TRBJ2-7, with 7 bases lining up with TRBD2. The CDR3 sequence is 14 residues long. Trimming removed 5 bases from V and 2 bases from J; junction bases left unmatched: 6. CDR1 LNHDA and CDR2 SQIVND come from the germline V gene (reference sequence).

This clone was seen a handful of times. The chain recombines TRBV7-8 with TRBJ1-2; a weak D match, TRBD1 (5 bases). Trimming cost V 6 bases and J 4 bases, with 18 bases left between them. Looked up from germline, CDR1 is SGHVS and CDR2 is FQNEAQ. The CDR3 covers 15 residues. This chain's CDR3 is CASSSRQPYSYGYTF. The DNA for the CDR3 is TGTGCCAGCAGTTCCCGACAGCCCTACTCCTATGGCTACACCTTC.

The chain combines TRBV29-1 with TRBJ2-7; TRBD1 matches 7 bases. The V and J ends lost 7 bases and 3 bases, in that order; junction bases with no gene match: 9. This CDR3 comprises 13 residues. Germline V gene sequence: CDR1 SQVTM, CDR2 ANQGSEA. The CDR3 region is CSAPGTDNYEQYF. The DNA of the CDR3 is TGCAGCGCCCCGGGGACAGACAACTACGAGCAGTACTTC.

V gene TRBV5-1 combines with J gene TRBJ2-3; no clear D. The CDR3 loop spans 11 amino acids. Germline assignment: CDR1 SGHRS and CDR2 YFSETQ. V gave up 7 bases and J gave up 3 bases, with 6 bases separating them. The CDR3 loop is CASRGTDTQYF. DNA of the CDR3: TGCGCCAGCCGAGGAACAGATACGCAGTATTTT.